Below, 32 T cell receptor beta chains from the same sample are listed, as sequenced in a study of post-analysis software for immune sequencing data. Their specific antigens are unknown. TCR beta cDNA libraries had unique molecular identifiers. TCRdb processed the PCR reads anew with MiXCR; each CDR3 protein has one entry. The data contain about 540,000 distinct CDR3 sequences, approximately 34% of them singletons. General observations from the study: Patients used about five TRBV segments, including TRBV5-6, TRBV5-1 and TRBV20-1, more often than controls.

Sequencing was carried out using blood. These receptors all stem from a girl aged 2-17 years with multiple sclerosis.

In the case of this clonotype: One base away lies a much larger clone, so this may be a sequencing read error. The V call is TRBV29-1, the J call TRBJ2-3; D is perhaps TRBD1 (5 bases). The ends were cut back, 2 bases at V and 4 bases at J, with 7 bases in the middle. CDR3 length equals 12 residues. Germline CDR1 reads SQVTM; CDR2 reads ANQGSEA. CDR3 sequence: CSVEKGPDTQYF. Here the CDR3 DNA reads TGCAGCGTTGAAAAGGGGCCAGATACGCAGTATTTT.

The chain recombines TRBV6-6 with TRBJ1-5; weak D call: TRBD1 (6 bases). Trimming removed 6 bases at V and 11 bases at J, with 11 bases between. The CDR3 has 11 amino acids. Germline V CDR1 and CDR2: MNHNY, SVGAGI (reference sequence). The CDR3 bases are TGTGCCAGCAGACAGGGTTGGGCCCAGCATTTT. This encodes CASRQGWAQHF.

The chain has TRBV6-5 and TRBJ1-4, with a tentative D call TRBD1 (5 bases). The V gene's germline CDR1 is MNHEY and CDR2 SVGAGI. V lost 2 bases, J lost 8 bases, and 15 bases lay in between. The CDR3 is made up of 15 amino acids. CDR3 region: CASSYLQAFQEKLFF. The CDR3 DNA reads as TGTGCCAGCAGTTACCTACAGGCGTTCCAGGAAAAACTGTTTTTT.

This chain connects TRBV28 to TRBJ1-2; no firm D call. V was clipped by 5 bases and J by 4 bases, with 17 bases between them. Germline V CDR1 and CDR2: MDHEN, SYDVKM. This CDR3 region has 15 residues. The CDR3 DNA sequence: TGTGCCAGCAGTCACCAGAGGCAAGTAACCTATGGCTACACCTTC. This translates into CASSHQRQVTYGYTF.

The rearrangement joins TRBV12-3 or TRBV12-4 to TRBJ1-1; 8 nucleotides align to TRBD1. J gave up 9 bases and V 3 bases, and 6 bases lay outside the gene matches. The CDR3 is made up of 13 amino acids. The CDR3 coding sequence is TGTGCCAGCAGTTTTGGACAGGGTTTGCAAGCTTTCTTT. As protein: CASSFGQGLQAFF.

In its sample, this clonotype was seen a few times. The rearrangement joins TRBV5-1 to TRBJ2-7, with 8 bases aligning to TRBD1. CDR1 and CDR2 (germline): SGHRS, YFSETQ. V lost 5 bases to trimming and J lost 3 bases; unmatched junction nucleotides: 7. The CDR3 runs to 14 residues. The CDR3 DNA reads as TGCGCCAGCAGGGCCGGGACAGGCTACTACGAGCAGTACTTC. The encoded protein is CASRAGTGYYEQYF.

The chain links TRBV3-1 to TRBJ1-2, with TRBD1 as a possible D gene (5 bases). The germline V gene has CDR1 LGHDT and CDR2 YNNKEL (reference sequence). This CDR3 is 13 amino acids long. V dropped 4 bases and J dropped 8 bases, with 14 bases sitting between them. In nucleotides, the CDR3 is TGTGCCAGCAGCCCCGATACAGGAGACGGCTACACCTTC. Its translation: CASSPDTGDGYTF.

The chain links TRBV29-1 to TRBJ2-4; a weak D match, TRBD1 (6 bases). V was cut by 0 bases and J by 0 bases, with 9 bases left in between. Germline V gives CDR1 SQVTM, CDR2 ANQGSEA. The CDR3 length is 15 residues. The CDR3 is CSVEEGQLAKNIQYF. The DNA of the CDR3 is TGCAGCGTTGAAGAAGGACAGCTAGCCAAAAACATTCAGTACTTC.

This clonotype was recorded once. The junction differs from germline at one of its ends, possibly a read error. The chain carries TRBV12-3 or TRBV12-4 and TRBJ1-6; D call uncertain. CDR3 length: 15 residues. As DNA, the CDR3 is TGTGCCGGCAGAATCAGAAACTCCTATAATTCACCCCTCCACTTT. Translation: CAGRIRNSYNSPLHF.

The chain has TRBV20-1 and TRBJ1-4; 8 bases agree with TRBD1. Germline values: CDR1 DFQATT, CDR2 SNEGSKA (reference sequence). The CDR3 loop spans 13 amino acids. Trimming cost V 6 bases and J 4 bases; bases outside gene matches: 4. The CDR3 spells CSAPGQDNEKLFF. CDR3 sequence (DNA): TGCAGTGCCCCGGGACAGGATAATGAAAAACTGTTTTTT.

On this clonotype: Just one base apart from a much larger clone, this may be a read error. This CDR3 fails to terminate in the conserved phenylalanine or tryptophan, so it likely reflects a read error. The chain employs TRBV4-1 and TRBJ2-5; no definite D call. The length of the CDR3 is 13 residues. Germline V gene sequence: CDR1 MGHRA, CDR2 YSYEKL. Trimming removed 3 bases from V and 5 bases from J, with 10 bases in between. The CDR3: CASSQVLLETQYC. DNA of the CDR3: TGCGCCAGCAGCCAGGTCTTGTTGGAGACCCAGTACTGC.

This clonotype was found many times. This sequence joins TRBV6-5 and TRBJ2-1; no clear D. This CDR3 spans 14 amino acids. Germline-derived CDR1 and CDR2 are MNHEY and SVGAGI. V gave up 8 bases and J gave up 6 bases, with 17 bases separating them. As DNA, the CDR3 is TGTGCCAGCCAGCGCGACCTCCTTTCCAATGAGCAGTTCTTC. Its translation is CASQRDLLSNEQFF.

On this clonotype: Its ends do not fully match the called genes, so a read error is possible. This sequence joins TRBV5-1 and TRBJ1-1; no clear D gene. The germline gives CDR1 SGHRS, CDR2 YFSETQ. This CDR3 is built from 14 residues. The CDR3 nucleotides read TGTGCCAGCAGTTTAGCCCCACGGAACACTGAAGCTTTCTTT. Its protein is CASSLAPRNTEAFF.

This clonotype was detected a few times. The chain combines TRBV20-1 with TRBJ1-2, with D unclear. V lost 7 bases to trimming and J lost 8 bases, with 14 bases between them. This CDR3 contains 11 residues. Germline V lookup: CDR1 DFQATT, CDR2 SNEGSKA (reference sequence). The CDR3 sequence is CSGWGAGGYTF. CDR3 in DNA: TGCAGTGGCTGGGGTGCTGGGGGCTACACCTTC.

The chain employs TRBV6-5 and TRBJ2-7; D perhaps matches TRBD1 (5 bases). Trimming took off 6 bases at V and 4 bases at J, with 13 bases between the two ends. CDR3 size: 13 residues. CDR1 MNHEY and CDR2 SVGAGI come from the germline V gene. The CDR3 here is CASSLNPGYEQYF. The DNA of the CDR3 is TGTGCCAGCAGCCTCAATCCAGGGTACGAGCAGTACTTC.

This clonotype came up a few times. The chain combines TRBV28 with TRBJ2-3; D may be TRBD2 (5 bases). V lost 5 bases to trimming and J lost 2 bases, with 11 bases between them. CDR3 size: 14 residues. In germline, CDR1 is MDHEN, CDR2 SYDVKM. The CDR3 DNA reads as TGTGCCAGCAGTCTACTAGGATACACAGATACGCAGTATTTT. Translated: CASSLLGYTDTQYF. Based on the CDR3 plus reference TRBV28 and TRBJ2-3, the full variable domain is DVKVTQSSRYLVKRTGEKVFLECVQDMDHENMFWYRQDPGLGLRLIYFSYDVKMKEKGDIPEGYSVSREKKERFSLILESASTNQTSMYLCASSLLGYTDTQYFGPGTRLTVL.

The V call is TRBV10-3, the J call TRBJ1-5; D gene ambiguous. CDR3 length: 12 residues. Germline CDR1 ENHRY, CDR2 SYGVKD. The V end lost 11 bases, the J end lost 5 bases, and 13 bases lay between the germline ends. CDR3 residues: CAANGVDQPQHF. The CDR3 nucleotides are TGTGCCGCGAATGGGGTGGATCAGCCCCAGCATTTT.

V is TRBV7-2 and J is TRBJ2-5; 10 bases fit TRBD2. Germline V gene data show CDR1 as SGHTA and CDR2 as FQGNSA. V lost 0 bases and J lost 7; bases outside the gene matches: 5. This CDR3 contains 15 residues. In DNA, the CDR3 is TGTGCCAGCAGCTTAGCCACTAGCGGGGCCACGACCCAGTACTTC. Residues: CASSLATSGATTQYF.

The chain has TRBV29-1 and TRBJ1-1; possible D gene TRBD1, 6 bases. Germline V CDR1 and CDR2: SQVTM, ANQGSEA. The CDR3 covers 13 residues. The CDR3, as DNA: TGCAGTGTCTATAGGGGGGCTCACACTGAAGCTTTCTTT. It specifies CSVYRGAHTEAFF.

This clonotype turned up a few times. This sequence joins TRBV12-3 or TRBV12-4 and TRBJ1-5, with D hard to call. V was cut by 2 bases and J by 11 bases, with 7 bases left in between. The CDR3 is 11 residues long. The DNA for the CDR3 is TGTGCCAGCAGTTTAATCGGAGCCCAGCATTTT. Translating gives CASSLIGAQHF.

The chain recombines TRBV4-1 with TRBJ1-1; D call uncertain. The V gene lost 2 bases and the J gene lost 4 bases, with 14 bases spanning the gap. Germline values: CDR1 MGHRA, CDR2 YSYEKL. The length of the CDR3 is 15 residues. CDR3 DNA: TGCGCCAGCAGCCAAATCAACCTACGAAGCACTGAAGCTTTCTTT. Translating it yields CASSQINLRSTEAFF.

This clonotype was detected a few times. The genes are TRBV29-1 and TRBJ1-1; 8 positions match TRBD1. Per germline, CDR1 SQVTM and CDR2 ANQGSEA. The CDR3 runs 14 residues. V dropped 7 bases and J dropped 1; count of bases not matched to a gene: 8. In DNA, the CDR3 is TGCAGCGGGGCAGGGGGCCTCACGAACACTGAAGCTTTCTTT. Its translation: CSGAGGLTNTEAFF.

This clonotype was detected a few times. The gene calls are TRBV20-1 and TRBJ2-5, with 8 positions matching TRBD2. The CDR3 sequence is 14 residues long. The germline gives CDR1 DFQATT, CDR2 SNEGSKA (reference sequence). V lost 0 bases to trimming and J lost 4 bases; unmatched junction nucleotides: 4. The CDR3 DNA reads TGCAGTGCTAGAGATCCCGCGGGGGGAGAGACCCAGTACTTC. The encoded protein is CSARDPAGGETQYF.

The DNA for the CDR3 is TGTGCCAGCAGTTTAGCAGGGCTCTATGGCTACACCTTC. This gives the protein CASSLAGLYGYTF. V gene TRBV12-3 or TRBV12-4 combines with J gene TRBJ1-2; no clear D. V was trimmed by 0 bases and J by 4 bases, leaving 6 bases between them. The CDR3 runs to 13 residues.

This clonotype was counted at least ten times. This chain uses TRBV6-5 with TRBJ2-1, with a weak D call TRBD2 (5 bases). The V end lost 2 bases, the J end lost 9 bases, and 8 bases lay between the germline ends. The CDR3 is 12 amino acids. CDR1 and CDR2 from the germline V gene are MNHEY and SVGAGI. The CDR3 region has the DNA TGTGCCAGCAGTTACAACCGGGGTGAGCAGTTCTTC. Translated, it gives CASSYNRGEQFF.

This clonotype was seen more than once but under ten times. Written as DNA, the CDR3 is TGTGCCAGCAGCTTAGCAATTGAAGGACAGCAGTTCTTC. Its translation is CASSLAIEGQQFF. This chain links TRBV7-8 with TRBJ2-1; D not certain. V lost 0 bases, J lost 11 bases, and 11 bases lay in between. Germline V gene lookup returns CDR1 SGHVS and CDR2 FQNEAQ. The CDR3 extends over 13 amino acids.

This chain joins TRBV4-1 and TRBJ2-5; D ambiguous. There are 17 residues in the CDR3. V lost 0 bases, J lost 0 bases, and 14 bases lay in between. The V gene's germline CDR1 is MGHRA and CDR2 YSYEKL. In DNA form, the CDR3 reads TGCGCCAGCAGCCAAGATCTTTCCGGGCCGAACCAAGAGACCCAGTACTTC. It is translated as CASSQDLSGPNQETQYF.

The V call is TRBV7-9, the J call TRBJ2-5; TRBD2 aligns across 8 bases. This CDR3 spans 16 amino acids. J was trimmed by 7 bases and V by 4 bases; bases with no gene match: 14. Germline assignment: CDR1 SEHNR and CDR2 FQNEAQ (reference sequence). The CDR3 here is CASSYPLQAGVRTQYF. In DNA form, the CDR3 reads TGTGCCAGCAGCTACCCCCTGCAAGCGGGAGTGCGGACCCAGTACTTC.

This clonotype showed up just once. V usage is TRBV29-1 and J usage is TRBJ1-2; D gene uncertain. CDR1 and CDR2 from the germline V gene are SQVTM and ANQGSEA. The CDR3 is 12 residues long. Between the trimmed V and J ends, which lost 3 bases and 4 bases, there was a span of 9 bases. CDR3 nucleotides: TGCAGCGTTGAGAATCCGTTCTATGGCTACACCTTC. Its translation: CSVENPFYGYTF.

This clonotype was counted between two and nine times. One end of the junction varies from germline; a read error may be responsible. The chain employs TRBV5-1 and TRBJ1-1; D is undetermined. CDR1 and CDR2 (germline): SGHRS, YFSETQ. This CDR3 comprises 11 residues. In DNA form, the CDR3 reads TGTGCCAGCAGTAAGAACACTGAAGCTTTCTTT. Residues: CASSKNTEAFF.

The J gene is TRBJ2-5, the V gene TRBV5-1, with 9 positions matching TRBD2. The CDR3 spans 16 residues. After removal of 0 bases from V and 4 bases from J, the junction contained 7 bases not matched to a gene. Germline-derived CDR1 and CDR2 are SGHRS and YFSETQ. The CDR3 DNA is TGCGCCAGCAGCTTGGGGCCTAGCGGGGTTCGAGAGACCCAGTACTTC. Translated, it gives CASSLGPSGVRETQYF.

The rearrangement uses TRBV20-1 and TRBJ2-7; TRBD1 is a possible D gene (5 bases). Germline assignment: CDR1 DFQATT and CDR2 SNEGSKA (reference sequence). The CDR3 consists of 15 residues. The V end lost 6 bases, the J end lost 10 bases, and 28 bases lay between the germline ends. CDR3: CSADLRGALGEAQYF. Here the CDR3 DNA reads TGCAGTGCGGATCTGCGTGGGGCGCTTGGCGAGGCCCAGTACTTC.